This entry concerns a single TCR beta chain. The antigen it recognizes is unknown. No per-base quality is available; no much larger clone lies one base away. The data derive from a study of blood T cell repertoires in COVID-19 (dated by TCRdb to about 2020). With respect to the entire study: Samples covering the acute and convalescent phases of COVID-19 were provided by collaborators in the United States, Italy and Spain. Nearly every sample came with metadata listing a de-identified subject ID, COVID-19 status, age in years and sex. Subjects who had been exposed to COVID-19, were actively infected with it, or had recovered from it provided the deeply sampled blood TCRbeta repertoires that made up the dataset. A freely available public database, intended as a resource for researchers studying the immune response to SARS-CoV-2, is where the repertoires were released. The prospective study material was composed of cDNA or gDNA derived from T cells, B-cell-depleted T cells, or PBMCs. HLA class I and class II types, where available, came from metadata supplied by the sample provider rather than from assay-based typing. Samples were obtained from the ongoing ImmuneRACE study (first 160 participants) and from some 1,200 subjects provided by 6 global collaborators.

TCRbeta CDR3 regions were amplified from genomic DNA by means of the immunoSEQ Assay, a bias-controlled multiplex PCR. The study's processing was this. The number of nucleated cells in each sample was estimated by amplification of reference gene primers within the assay. To quantify the absolute abundance of each unique TCRbeta CDR3 rearrangement, sequence reads were collapsed and filtered. For each sample, productive Simpson clonality was calculated as the square root of Simpson's diversity index across productive rearrangements. TCRdb's version of the immuneACCESS table is confined to in-frame rearrangements and falls short of the full clone set. An unresolved V gene accounts for under half of the shortfall where checked; the remainder is of unknown origin. That table supplies the V and J calls and clone size; D and trimming were determined from the DNA. This sample has roughly 130,000 clones in its table, and more than 80% of those were observed once. The ten largest make up over 9% of the sample.

The germline V gene (reference sequence) specifies LGHDT as CDR1 and YNNKEL as CDR2. Measured from the cysteine to the phenylalanine, the CDR3 is 14 residues long. The retained sequence is limited to the CDR3, 42 bases, with the frame set at the first base. V ends up 10 bases short and J 7 bases short, with an unmatched junction base count of 14. Collaborating institutions collected whole blood in K2EDTA tubes following their own protocols. For TCRbeta analysis, collaborators shipped samples as frozen whole blood, isolated PBMCs, or DNA extracted from either of those sample types. Overall study outcomes, separate from this receptor: The amount of clinical and demographic metadata varied by source and participant and was provided uncurated.

The chain joins TRBV3-1 (or the pseudogene TRBV3-2) to TRBJ1-2; 8 bases in the junction line up with TRBD1. Source material: peripheral blood. The sequence came from a woman aged 55-69 years with acute or convalescent COVID-19. The base sequence is TGTGCCACCTCCAACCGCAGGGGGCAAGCTGGCTACACCTTC. It codes for CATSNRRGQAGYTF.